The 31 T cell receptor beta chains in this list originate from one sample, sequenced in a study of cytomegalovirus exposure and HLA in healthy donors. The primer mix had 60 Vbeta and 13 Jbeta primers. The data were produced by immunoSEQ multiplex PCR, yet TCRdb's version contains in-frame clones alone and is incomplete. The sample holds 95,000 to 100,000 clones; roughly 80% are singletons and the top ten take 3.5% to 5%. The sample was PBMCs. All receptors come from a man aged 35 to 55 in good health and CMV-seronegative.

The gene calls are TRBV27 and TRBJ1-2; a weak D match, TRBD1 (6 bases). CDR3 size: 12 residues. V was clipped by 8 bases and J by 7 bases, with 14 bases between them. Looked up from germline, CDR1 is MNHEY and CDR2 is SMNVEV (reference sequence). DNA for the CDR3: TGTGCCAGCTCAGGACAGCTATCTGGCTACACCTTC. It specifies CASSGQLSGYTF.

This clone has a single count. V usage is TRBV9 and J usage is TRBJ2-2, with D tentatively TRBD1 (6 bases). V was pared by 4 bases and J by 6 bases, with 19 bases between. This CDR3 contains 16 residues. Germline V CDR1 and CDR2: SGDLS, YYNGEE. CDR3 loop: CASSPRLGQPPGELFF. DNA for the CDR3: TGTGCCAGCAGCCCTCGTCTGGGACAACCTCCCGGGGAGCTGTTTTTT.

V and J are TRBV5-1 and TRBJ2-1; TRBD2 agrees at 15 bases. V lost 5 bases to trimming and J lost 9 bases; unmatched junction nucleotides: 6. Looked up from germline, CDR1 is SGHRS and CDR2 is YFSETQ. The CDR3 is made up of 15 amino acids. Here the CDR3 reads CASRTGTSGGSEQFF. CDR3 DNA sequence: TGCGCCAGCAGAACCGGGACTAGCGGGGGGTCTGAGCAGTTCTTC. Based on the CDR3 plus reference TRBV5-1 and TRBJ2-1, the full variable domain is KAGVTQTPRYLIKTRGQQVTLSCSPISGHRSVSWYQQTPGQGLQFLFEYFSETQRNKGNFPGRFSGRQFSNSRSEMNVSTLELGDSALYLCASRTGTSGGSEQFFGPGTRLTVL.

This clone has only a few counts. The J gene is TRBJ1-3, the V gene TRBV28; TRBD1 aligns across 9 bases. CDR3 length: 16 residues. V was pared by 6 bases and J by 0 bases, with 6 bases of the junction left unmatched. CDR1 is MDHEN and CDR2 is SYDVKM in the germline V gene. This CDR3 is CASRTPGQGSGNTIYF. CDR3 DNA sequence: TGTGCCAGCAGGACACCGGGACAGGGCTCTGGAAACACCATATATTTT.

The chain recombines TRBV19 with TRBJ1-2, with a possible D match to TRBD1 (5 bases). Germline V gene data show CDR1 as LNHDA and CDR2 as SQIVND (reference sequence). This CDR3 has 13 residues. Trimming cost V 7 bases and J 2 bases, with 11 bases left between them. CDR3: CASTPQVNYGYTF. For the CDR3, the DNA is TGTGCCAGTACCCCACAGGTGAACTATGGCTACACCTTC.

The gene calls are TRBV7-2 and TRBJ2-3, with D possibly matching TRBD2 (5 bases). This CDR3 is built from 13 residues. The germline V and J ends were trimmed by 1 base and 8 bases, with 10 bases remaining between them. Germline loops: CDR1 SGHTA, CDR2 FQGNSA. CDR3 sequence (DNA): TGTGCCAGCAGCTTAGTCGCGGCGGGTACGCAGTATTTT. It translates to CASSLVAAGTQYF.

The chain couples TRBV11-3 to TRBJ2-1; 10 nucleotides align to TRBD2. Trimming cost V 5 bases and J 4 bases; bases outside gene matches: 5. The germline CDR1 and CDR2 sequences are SGHNT and YENEEA. There are 15 residues in the CDR3. The CDR3 reads CASSHGSGGYNEQFF. CDR3 nucleotide sequence: TGTGCCAGCAGCCACGGTAGCGGGGGGTACAATGAGCAGTTCTTC.

The chain couples TRBV28 to TRBJ2-1; 9 bases line up with TRBD1. J lost 5 bases, V lost 6 bases, and 5 bases had no gene match. Germline CDR1 MDHEN, CDR2 SYDVKM. The CDR3 runs 14 residues. The CDR3 sequence: CASRRTGAHNEQFF. The CDR3 DNA reads TGTGCCAGCAGGCGGACAGGGGCTCACAATGAGCAGTTCTTC. The variable domain in full, completed from reference TRBV28 and TRBJ2-1, reads DVKVTQSSRYLVKRTGEKVFLECVQDMDHENMFWYRQDPGLGLRLIYFSYDVKMKEKGDIPEGYSVSREKKERFSLILESASTNQTSMYLCASRRTGAHNEQFFGPGTRLTVL.

The chain links TRBV11-3 to TRBJ2-3; the D is unclear. The CDR3 spans 14 residues. The V gene lost 5 bases and the J gene lost 4 bases, with 13 bases spanning the gap. Germline CDR1 SGHNT, CDR2 YENEEA. The CDR3: CASSPPSQADTQYF. The CDR3 DNA sequence: TGTGCCAGCAGCCCCCCTTCTCAGGCAGATACGCAGTATTTT.

This sequence joins TRBV30 and TRBJ2-5; 15 bases map to TRBD2. Germline values: CDR1 GTSNPN, CDR2 SVGIG (reference sequence). The V gene end was trimmed by 5 bases and the J gene end by 1 base; junction bases not matched to a gene: 8. The CDR3 sequence is 17 residues long. In DNA, the CDR3 is TGTGCCTGGGGGGGGACTAGCGGGGGGCCCAGCCAAGAGACCCAGTACTTC. Translated, it gives CAWGGTSGGPSQETQYF. The complete variable domain, with remaining parts taken from reference TRBV30 and TRBJ2-5, reads SQTIHQWPATLVQPVGSPLSLECTVEGTSNPNLYWYRQAAGRGLQLLFYSVGIGQISSEVPQNLSASRPQDRQFILSSKKLLLSDSGFYLCAWGGTSGGPSQETQYFGPGTRLLVL.

V and J are TRBV7-9 and TRBJ1-1; D is undetermined. CDR1 SEHNR and CDR2 FQNEAQ come from the germline V gene (reference sequence). V lost 8 bases, J lost 1 base, and 14 bases lay in between. This CDR3 is 14 amino acids long. CDR3 protein: CASVPAVRNTEAFF. In DNA form, the CDR3 reads TGTGCCAGCGTGCCAGCGGTCCGGAACACTGAAGCTTTCTTT.

This clone turned up a few times. The genes are TRBV6-1 and TRBJ2-1; 7 bases line up with TRBD2. The J segment lost 8 bases and the V segment lost 2 bases, leaving 3 bases of the junction unmatched. The CDR3 is 13 residues long. The germline CDR1 and CDR2 sequences are MNHNS and SASEGT. Here the CDR3 reads CASSEKRGDEQFF. The CDR3 DNA follows: TGTGCCAGCAGTGAAAAACGGGGGGATGAGCAGTTCTTC.

V gene TRBV30 combines with J gene TRBJ2-3; 13 nucleotides line up with TRBD2. The V gene's germline CDR1 is GTSNPN and CDR2 SVGIG (reference sequence). The CDR3 covers 15 residues. Losses at the gene ends were 0 bases for V and 4 bases for J; bases not matched to a gene: 1. CDR3 region: CAWSVGTSGADTQYF. The CDR3 nucleotides read TGTGCCTGGAGTGTTGGGACTAGCGGGGCAGATACGCAGTATTTT.

The genes are TRBV19 and TRBJ2-5; D may be TRBD2 (6 bases). CDR1 is LNHDA, CDR2 SQIVND, per germline (reference sequence). This CDR3 comprises 13 residues. Between the trimmed V and J ends, which lost 4 bases and 4 bases, there was a span of 10 bases. The CDR3 DNA is TGTGCCAGTAGTAGGGGGGTTCTAGAGACCCAGTACTTC. Translating it yields CASSRGVLETQYF.

The V and J genes are TRBV28 and TRBJ2-7, with 8 bases lining up with TRBD2. Unmatched junction bases numbered 9, after V lost 5 bases and J lost 0 bases. The CDR3 sequence is 16 residues long. In germline, CDR1 is MDHEN, CDR2 SYDVKM. CDR3 nucleotides: TGTGCCAGCAGTCCTCGGTTAGCGGGGTACTCCTACGAGCAGTACGTC. Translating gives CASSPRLAGYSYEQYV.

The rearrangement joins TRBV4-1 to TRBJ2-5; 7 nucleotides align to TRBD2. The trim removed 4 bases at V and 3 bases at J, leaving 8 bases unmatched. The CDR3 runs to 15 residues. Germline CDR1 reads MGHRA; CDR2 reads YSYEKL. CDR3 nucleotides: TGCGCCAGCAGCCCCGGAGGCCTAGCGGAAGAGACCCAGTACTTC. Encoded protein: CASSPGGLAEETQYF.

This sequence joins TRBV6-5 and TRBJ1-2, with a tentative D call TRBD1 (5 bases). CDR1 is MNHEY, CDR2 SVGAGI, per germline. The V and J ends lost 7 bases and 6 bases respectively, with 15 bases between them. This CDR3 is built from 13 residues. CDR3 amino acids: CASTAGGVHGYTF. CDR3 in DNA: TGTGCCAGCACGGCGGGGGGGGTGCATGGCTACACCTTC.

The chain links TRBV5-1 to TRBJ2-5, with TRBD2 matching over 12 bases. The V gene's germline CDR1 is SGHRS and CDR2 YFSETQ. V trimming: 4 bases; J trimming: 5 bases; junction bases outside the gene matches: 3. The CDR3 runs 14 residues. CDR3 coding DNA: TGCGCCAGCAGCCCAGGGACTAGCGGGGAGACCCAGTACTTC. Its translation is CASSPGTSGETQYF.

The chain employs TRBV6-5 and TRBJ1-5, with D possibly TRBD1 on 5 matching bases. V shed 5 bases and J shed 3 bases, with 14 bases lying between them. Germline V CDR1 and CDR2: MNHEY, SVGAGI. CDR3 length equals 15 residues. In nucleotides, the CDR3 is TGTGCCAGCAGTCCCACAGGAAACCTCAATCAGCCCCAGCATTTT. It yields the protein CASSPTGNLNQPQHF.

The V call is TRBV10-3, the J call TRBJ1-5, with TRBD1 matching over 7 bases. The CDR3 length is 14 residues. CDR1 is ENHRY, CDR2 SYGVKD, per germline. With V trimmed by 6 bases and J by 4 bases, 6 bases remained unmatched. The CDR3 loop reads CAIRGDSGNQPQHF. In nucleotides, the CDR3 is TGTGCCATCAGGGGGGACAGTGGAAATCAGCCCCAGCATTTT.

The chain couples TRBV6-6 to TRBJ1-1; tentatively, D is TRBD1 (6 bases). The CDR3 has 14 residues. CDR1 is MNHNY and CDR2 is SVGAGI in the germline V gene (reference sequence). Trimming stripped 0 bases from V and 8 bases from J, with 13 bases between. This chain's CDR3 is CASSYSNVGTEAFF. The CDR3 nucleotides read TGTGCCAGCAGTTACTCGAATGTGGGGACAGAAGCTTTCTTT.

The CDR3, as DNA: TGCGCCAGCAGCGGCTCGGGAAACAATGAGCAGTTCTTC. Its protein is CASSGSGNNEQFF. The J gene is TRBJ2-1, the V gene TRBV5-1; TRBD2 is a possible D gene (5 bases). Per the germline V gene, CDR1 is SGHRS and CDR2 is YFSETQ. The CDR3 consists of 13 residues. V shed 4 bases and J shed 5 bases, with 10 bases lying between them.

This clone has a handful of counts. The chain couples TRBV7-7 to TRBJ2-2; D might be TRBD1 (6 bases). The CDR3 spans 16 residues. Germline V gene data show CDR1 as SSHAT and CDR2 as FNYEAQ (reference sequence). The V and J ends lost 1 base and 2 bases respectively, with 11 bases between them. CDR3 loop: CASSLVPGENTGELFF. In nucleotides, the CDR3 is TGTGCCAGCAGCTTAGTCCCAGGGGAAAACACCGGGGAGCTGTTTTTT. Complete variable domain (other parts from reference TRBV7-7 and TRBJ2-2): GAGVSQSPRYKVTKRGQDVTLRCDPISSHATLYWYQQALGQGPEFLTYFNYEAQPDKSGLPSDRFSAERPEGSISTLTIQRTEQRDSAMYRCASSLVPGENTGELFFGEGSRLTVL.

The chain carries TRBV6-6 and TRBJ2-5; 7 positions match TRBD1. Germline values: CDR1 MNHNY, CDR2 SVGAGI (reference sequence). This CDR3 comprises 14 residues. V shed 7 bases and J 3 bases; nucleotides not matched to a gene: 8. CDR3 nucleotides: TGTGCCAGCATGAACTGGGACAGTAAAGAGACCCAGTACTTC. Protein product: CASMNWDSKETQYF.

The genes are TRBV18 and TRBJ2-2, with 9 positions matching TRBD1. The CDR3 consists of 14 residues. Unmatched junction bases numbered 4, after V lost 4 bases and J lost 7 bases. Per the germline V gene, CDR1 is KGHSH and CDR2 is LQKENI. The CDR3 DNA reads as TGTGCCAGCTCACTGGGACAGGGCAACGGGGAGCTGTTTTTT. Encoded protein: CASSLGQGNGELFF.

The genes are TRBV11-3 and TRBJ2-1, with TRBD2 matching 12 bases. This CDR3 is 16 amino acids long. Germline trimming cut 0 bases from V and 7 bases from J; bases unmatched to any gene: 4. CDR1 and CDR2 (germline): SGHNT, YENEEA. This chain's CDR3 is CASSLEGLAGLNEQFF. CDR3 DNA: TGTGCCAGCAGCTTAGAGGGACTAGCGGGTTTGAATGAGCAGTTCTTC.

J is TRBJ2-7 and V is TRBV5-1; 7 positions agree with TRBD2. The length of the CDR3 is 15 residues. V shed 2 bases, J shed 2 bases, and the junction held 7 bases outside the gene matches. Germline CDR1 SGHRS, CDR2 YFSETQ. The CDR3 reads CASSFDGGITYEQYF. The CDR3 DNA reads TGCGCCAGCAGCTTTGACGGGGGGATTACCTACGAGCAGTACTTC.

By sample share, this clone is medium-sized (0.01 to 0.1%). The chain joins TRBV6-4 to TRBJ2-1; 13 bases agree with TRBD2. The CDR3 is 14 residues long. Germline CDR1 is MRHNA and CDR2 is SNTAGT. Trimming took 4 bases from V and 6 from J; bases not matched to a gene: 0. CDR3: CASSGLAGGNEQFF. The CDR3 DNA is TGTGCCAGCAGTGGACTAGCGGGGGGCAATGAGCAGTTCTTC.

This clone was observed once. The chain employs TRBV7-9 and TRBJ1-1; tentatively, D is TRBD1 (5 bases). Germline CDR1 is SEHNR and CDR2 is FQNEAQ (reference sequence). V gave up 5 bases and J gave up 2 bases, with 12 bases separating them. This CDR3 comprises 14 residues. For the CDR3, the DNA is TGTGCCAGCAGCCCCGGACACCTTAACACTGAAGCTTTCTTT. Its translation is CASSPGHLNTEAFF.

The V and J genes are TRBV11-3 and TRBJ2-1; 7 nucleotides agree with TRBD1. Trimming at V came to 1 base and at J to 9 bases, leaving 9 bases not matched to a gene. Germline loops: CDR1 SGHNT, CDR2 YENEEA. The CDR3 has 15 residues. The CDR3 here is CASSLGQGKGGEQFF. The CDR3 DNA follows: TGTGCCAGCAGCTTAGGACAGGGCAAAGGTGGTGAGCAGTTCTTC.

This clone showed up just once. Other nucleotide sequences in the sample specify the same CDR3. The rearrangement links TRBV19 to TRBJ1-5, with 7 bases identical to TRBD1. Germline CDR1 is LNHDA and CDR2 is SQIVND (reference sequence). Trimming removed 11 bases from V and 4 bases from J; junction bases left unmatched: 8. CDR3 length: 13 amino acids. DNA for the CDR3: TGTGCCGCTTCAGGGGGGAAAAATCAGCCCCAGCATTTT. Translation gives CAASGGKNQPQHF.